The 5 T cell receptor beta chains below come from one sample, sequenced in a study of monozygotic twins with inflammatory bowel disease. TCRdb derives one entry per CDR3 protein from the 5' RACE reads, leaving out DNA. This sample's clone table lists approximately 400,000 distinct CDR3 sequences. Sequencing was carried out using blood. The source of these receptors is a human donor with ulcerative colitis or Crohn's disease, or a healthy co-twin of an affected twin (not recorded which).

This chain joins TRBV27 and TRBJ2-2. The germline CDR1 and CDR2 sequences are MNHEY and SMNVEV (reference sequence). There are 12 residues in the CDR3. CDR3 residues: CASDLNTGELFF.

CDR3 protein: CAWSVRGNYGYTF. This chain links TRBV30 with TRBJ1-2. From germline, CDR1 is GTSNPN and CDR2 SVGIG (reference sequence). The CDR3 has 13 amino acids.

V gene TRBV10-2 combines with J gene TRBJ2-7. This CDR3 is 16 amino acids long. The germline CDR1 and CDR2 sequences are WSHSY and SAAADI. The CDR3 is CASSDLGRQSSYEQYF.

This chain joins TRBV19 and TRBJ1-5. The CDR3 is made up of 15 amino acids. The germline CDR1 and CDR2 sequences are LNHDA and SQIVND (reference sequence). The CDR3 loop is CASSTSSGRNQPQHF.

The chain couples TRBV24-1 to TRBJ2-1; TCRdb designates TRBD1, a call that cannot be tested without DNA. CDR3 length: 14 residues. CDR1 and CDR2 (germline): KGHDR, SFDVKD. CDR3 in amino acids: CATSDSDRLNEQFF.